These 9 T cell receptor beta chains share one sample of origin, sequenced in a study of glioma-infiltrating T cells after dendritic cell vaccination. Libraries were prepared by immunoSEQ multiplex PCR; TCRdb keeps only in-frame clonotypes and omits some of them. The sample comprises about 99,000 clones, 80% to 90% of which are singletons, and about an eighth rests with the top ten. The material sequenced was blood, taken before dendritic cell vaccination. These receptors were obtained from a human donor with glioblastoma.

The chain links TRBV7-2 to TRBJ2-5, with a tentative D call TRBD1 (5 bases). There are 14 residues in the CDR3. Trimming removed 4 bases from V and 5 bases from J, with 14 bases in between. Per germline, CDR1 SGHTA and CDR2 FQGNSA. The CDR3 loop is CASSSEVGRETQYF. The CDR3 DNA reads as TGTGCCAGCAGCTCCGAAGTGGGGCGGGAGACCCAGTACTTC.

The chain has TRBV11-2 and TRBJ2-7; 8 bases fit TRBD2. The V gene's germline CDR1 is SGHAT and CDR2 FQNNGV. The ends lost 5 bases at V and 2 bases at J; junction bases unmatched: 14. The CDR3 has 17 amino acids. Here the CDR3 DNA reads TGTGCCAGCAGCCAAGGCCGGGGGGGGATCCGCACCTACGAGCAGTACTTC. Translating gives CASSQGRGGIRTYEQYF.

The chain combines TRBV6-5 with TRBJ1-1; 12 bases fit TRBD1. Germline V gene data show CDR1 as MNHEY and CDR2 as SVGAGI. The CDR3 runs 15 residues. V trimming: 7 bases; J trimming: 1 base; junction bases outside the gene matches: 4. This CDR3 is CASTRDRGQNTEAFF. CDR3 nucleotides: TGTGCCAGCACCCGGGACAGGGGGCAGAACACTGAAGCTTTCTTT.

This clone was detected only once. The rearrangement links TRBV2 to TRBJ1-2; D possibly corresponds to TRBD1 (5 bases). The CDR3 has 14 residues. Germline CDR1 SNHLY, CDR2 FYNNEI. Trimming cost V 6 bases and J 0 bases, with 11 bases left between them. This CDR3 is CASRVDSSNYGYTF. The CDR3 nucleotides are TGTGCCAGCAGAGTTGACAGCTCTAACTATGGCTACACCTTC.

About this clone itself: At one boundary the junction diverges from the germline segment, which might be a read error. The V and J genes are TRBV7-7 and TRBJ2-5; the match to TRBD2 covers 11 bases. Germline CDR1 reads SSHAT; CDR2 reads FNYEAQ (reference sequence). This CDR3 is 17 amino acids long. The CDR3 is CASSLARLAGGKETQYF. For the CDR3, the DNA is TGTGCTAGCAGCTTAGCGAGGCTAGCGGGGGGTAAAGAGACCCAGTACTTC.

This clone was seen only a few times. This sequence joins TRBV7-3 and TRBJ1-5; D possibly corresponds to TRBD1 (6 bases). This CDR3 contains 15 residues. Germline loops: CDR1 SGHTA, CDR2 FQGTGA. Deletions cut 1 base from V and 3 bases from J, with 10 bases between. CDR3 amino acids: CASSLNGGLNQPQHF. DNA of the CDR3: TGTGCCAGCAGCTTAAACGGGGGGCTCAATCAGCCCCAGCATTTT.

This chain connects TRBV6-5 to TRBJ2-7; tentatively, D is TRBD2 (5 bases). V was clipped by 7 bases and J by 7 bases, with 8 bases between them. The CDR3 sequence is 10 residues long. Germline lookup yields CDR1 MNHEY and CDR2 SVGAGI. The chain's CDR3 is CASTRGEQYF. The DNA of the CDR3 is TGTGCCAGCACGCGAGGGGAGCAGTACTTC.

The J gene is TRBJ2-3, the V gene TRBV25-1; TRBD2 agrees at 12 bases. The trim removed 3 bases at V and 4 bases at J, leaving 5 bases unmatched. This CDR3 spans 16 amino acids. Per the germline V gene, CDR1 is MGHDK and CDR2 is SYGVNS. The DNA of the CDR3 is TGTGCCAGCAGTGAGGGACTAGCGGGTCGGGCAGATACGCAGTATTTT. Translating gives CASSEGLAGRADTQYF.

This chain joins TRBV11-3 and TRBJ2-5; maybe TRBD1 (5 bases). This CDR3 is 13 amino acids long. Germline loops: CDR1 SGHNT, CDR2 YENEEA. V lost 5 bases and J 5 bases, leaving 12 bases between the germline ends. Here the CDR3 reads CASSHTGLETQYF. The CDR3 DNA follows: TGTGCCAGCAGCCATACAGGTTTGGAGACCCAGTACTTC.